Presented here are 27 T cell receptor beta chains from one specimen sequenced in a study. In TCRdb, the RT-PCR reads were re-called with MiXCR into one record per CDR3 protein. The sample yields about 680,000 distinct CDR3 sequences, 14% seen once. The sample comprised memory CD4+ T cells from blood. The receptors were sampled from a female donor in good health, serving as a healthy control.

Ten or more counts support this clonotype. The J gene is TRBJ2-5, the V gene TRBV20-1, with unresolved D. Deletions cut 1 base from V and 5 bases from J, with 5 bases between. The CDR3 totals 11 residues. Germline CDR1 and CDR2: DFQATT and SNEGSKA (reference sequence). The CDR3 sequence: CSARAFETQYF. The CDR3 DNA reads as TGCAGTGCTAGAGCCTTCGAGACCCAGTACTTC.

This clonotype was detected many times. The chain recombines TRBV4-3 with TRBJ2-2; no clear D. This CDR3 spans 15 amino acids. From germline, CDR1 is LGHNA and CDR2 YSLEER. The V end was cut by 2 bases, the J end by 1 base, with 8 bases between. The CDR3 DNA follows: TGCGCCAGCAGCCAATCATCTATGAACACCGGGGAGCTGTTTTTT. As protein: CASSQSSMNTGELFF.

This clonotype was found many times. The chain combines TRBV20-1 with TRBJ1-4, with D perhaps matching TRBD1 (6 bases). The V gene lost 0 bases and the J gene lost 3 bases, with 14 bases spanning the gap. The length of the CDR3 is 16 residues. The germline gives CDR1 DFQATT, CDR2 SNEGSKA (reference sequence). DNA for the CDR3: TGCAGTGCTAGAGATAGAGGGGGTCGGGCTAATGAAAAACTGTTTTTT. Translation gives CSARDRGGRANEKLFF.

This clonotype was observed a few times. The genes are TRBV5-1 and TRBJ2-2, with D perhaps TRBD1 (5 bases). CDR1 and CDR2 (germline): SGHRS, YFSETQ. The ends were cut back, 2 bases at V and 0 bases at J, with 11 bases in the middle. The CDR3 consists of 16 residues. CDR3 region: CASSFRGRANTGELFF. The CDR3, as DNA: TGCGCCAGCAGCTTTAGGGGTCGGGCGAACACCGGGGAGCTGTTTTTT.

The V and J genes are TRBV12-3 or TRBV12-4 and TRBJ2-1; 13 nucleotides match TRBD2. Unmatched junction bases numbered 6, after V lost 7 bases and J lost 9 bases. The CDR3 spans 14 residues. CDR3 loop: CASTTSGGAVEQFF. The CDR3 region has the DNA TGTGCCAGCACTACTAGCGGGGGGGCGGTTGAGCAGTTCTTC.

This chain connects TRBV3-1 to TRBJ1-3; D perhaps matches TRBD1 (5 bases). The germline V and J ends were trimmed by 0 bases and 4 bases, with 13 bases remaining between them. Looked up from germline, CDR1 is LGHDT and CDR2 is YNNKEL (reference sequence). This CDR3 spans 16 amino acids. The CDR3 reads CASSQDPQGSGNTIYF. The CDR3 DNA reads TGTGCCAGCAGCCAAGATCCCCAGGGCTCGGGAAACACCATATATTTT.

Only a few counts were recorded for this clonotype. This sequence joins TRBV20-1 and TRBJ2-7, with 8 bases lining up with TRBD2. V lost 4 bases to trimming and J lost 7 bases; unmatched junction nucleotides: 9. Germline lookup yields CDR1 DFQATT and CDR2 SNEGSKA (reference sequence). CDR3 length: 13 residues. This CDR3 reads CSAILAGIPEQYF. The CDR3 DNA reads TGCAGTGCTATCCTAGCGGGTATACCAGAGCAGTACTTC.

This clonotype has a count of ten or more. This rearrangement joins TRBV12-3 or TRBV12-4 to TRBJ2-2; D gene unclear. Trimming left V 5 bases short and J 5 bases short, with 12 bases between. The CDR3 length is 14 residues. In DNA, the CDR3 is TGTGCCAGCAGTACCCTCAGAGGAACCGGGGAGCTGTTTTTT. This encodes CASSTLRGTGELFF.

This clonotype has only a few counts. The CDR3 DNA sequence: TGTGCCAGCAGCTTCCAGGGGACTAGTGGAGATACGCAGTATTTT. Protein product: CASSFQGTSGDTQYF. V and J are TRBV7-2 and TRBJ2-3, with 8 bases identical to TRBD2. After removal of 3 bases from V and 5 bases from J, the junction contained 7 bases not matched to a gene. This CDR3 has 15 residues. Germline CDR1 SGHTA, CDR2 FQGNSA.

There are a few counts of this clonotype. The gene calls are TRBV2 and TRBJ2-2; the match to TRBD1 covers 8 bases. Trimming removed 3 bases from V and 0 bases from J; junction bases left unmatched: 6. Germline V gene data show CDR1 as SNHLY and CDR2 as FYNNEI. This CDR3 is 17 amino acids long. The CDR3 region has the DNA TGTGCCAGCAGTGATTCCAGGGGGCTATCGAACACCGGGGAGCTGTTTTTT. Residues: CASSDSRGLSNTGELFF. Looking up the rest from reference TRBV2 and TRBJ2-2 gives the full variable domain: EPEVTQTPSHQVTQMGQEVILRCVPISNHLYFYWYRQILGQKVEFLVSFYNNEISEKSEIFDDQFSVERPDGSNFTLKIRSTKLEDSAMYFCASSDSRGLSNTGELFFGEGSRLTVL.

The chain recombines TRBV10-3 with TRBJ2-5; possible D gene TRBD1, 5 bases. The germline V and J ends were trimmed by 6 bases and 3 bases, with 14 bases remaining between them. The germline V gene has CDR1 ENHRY and CDR2 SYGVKD. CDR3 length: 14 residues. The CDR3 is CAIRGQGSEETQYF. CDR3 bases: TGTGCCATCAGGGGGCAAGGTTCTGAAGAGACCCAGTACTTC.

In its sample, this clonotype was seen many times. The genes are TRBV15 and TRBJ2-5, with D uncertain. CDR3 length: 13 residues. V shed 0 bases and J shed 1 base, with 3 bases lying between them. Germline CDR1 LNHNV, CDR2 YYDKDF (reference sequence). The CDR3 protein is CATSRDPQETQYF. The CDR3 DNA sequence: TGTGCCACCAGCAGAGACCCCCAAGAGACCCAGTACTTC.

At least ten counts were recorded for this clonotype. The chain is built from TRBV20-1 and TRBJ2-3, with 7 bases aligning to TRBD2. CDR1 is DFQATT, CDR2 SNEGSKA, per germline (reference sequence). This CDR3 is 14 amino acids long. The V gene end was trimmed by 1 base and the J gene end by 5 bases; junction bases not matched to a gene: 6. CDR3 sequence: CSARAGGEGDTQYF. DNA of the CDR3: TGCAGTGCTAGAGCCGGAGGGGAGGGAGATACGCAGTATTTT.

This clonotype appeared a few times. The V call is TRBV7-3, the J call TRBJ2-3; weak D call: TRBD2 (6 bases). V gave up 1 base and J gave up 2 bases, with 10 bases separating them. Germline V gene data show CDR1 as SGHTA and CDR2 as FQGTGA. The CDR3 loop spans 15 amino acids. This CDR3 reads CASSLRGGDTDTQYF. The CDR3 DNA follows: TGTGCCAGCAGCTTAAGAGGAGGGGACACAGATACGCAGTATTTT.

This clonotype was seen more than once but under ten times. This chain joins TRBV7-2 and TRBJ1-1; no firm D call. CDR1 and CDR2 (germline): SGHTA, FQGNSA. Trimming removed 3 bases from V and 4 bases from J, with 18 bases in between. The CDR3 runs 16 residues. The CDR3 protein is CASSFDYGSRGTEAFF. The CDR3 DNA is TGTGCCAGCAGCTTCGATTACGGCAGCCGGGGCACTGAAGCTTTCTTT.

This clonotype was counted at least ten times. This chain links TRBV7-2 with TRBJ1-3; tentative D call: TRBD1 (5 bases). Germline V gene sequence: CDR1 SGHTA, CDR2 FQGNSA. The CDR3 is made up of 17 amino acids. Trimming removed 1 base at V and 0 bases at J, with 13 bases between. The CDR3 nucleotides are TGTGCCAGCAGCTTAGTGGGCAGGGCCTACTCTGGAAACACCATATATTTT. It codes for CASSLVGRAYSGNTIYF.

The chain has TRBV12-3 or TRBV12-4 and TRBJ1-2, with 7 bases matching TRBD1. Trimming took 5 bases from V and 8 from J; bases not matched to a gene: 14. The CDR3 covers 15 residues. Here the CDR3 reads CASSPPGQDVVGYTF. CDR3 nucleotide sequence: TGTGCCAGCAGTCCTCCAGGACAGGATGTCGTCGGCTACACCTTC.

This clonotype has just a few counts. The V and J genes are TRBV20-1 and TRBJ2-3, with D possibly matching TRBD2 (5 bases). Germline loops: CDR1 DFQATT, CDR2 SNEGSKA (reference sequence). This CDR3 comprises 13 residues. V lost 2 bases to trimming and J lost 1 base, with 7 bases between them. In DNA form, the CDR3 reads TGCAGTGCTAGAAGCGGAGGCACAGATACGCAGTATTTT. Protein: CSARSGGTDTQYF.

The chain recombines TRBV20-1 with TRBJ2-3; 10 bases fit TRBD2. Germline loops: CDR1 DFQATT, CDR2 SNEGSKA (reference sequence). With 0 bases clipped from V and 0 bases from J, the junction kept 9 bases outside the gene matches. The CDR3 has 18 amino acids. The CDR3 region is CSARDSQRGGPSTDTQYF. The CDR3 nucleotides are TGCAGTGCTAGAGATTCCCAGCGGGGGGGCCCAAGCACAGATACGCAGTATTTT.

This clonotype showed up many times. This chain links TRBV10-3 with TRBJ1-3, with D maybe TRBD1 (6 bases). Trimming removed 6 bases at V and 0 bases at J, with 12 bases between. This CDR3 contains 15 residues. Germline CDR1 and CDR2: ENHRY and SYGVKD. This CDR3 is CAISPDRNSGNTIYF. CDR3 sequence (DNA): TGTGCCATCAGCCCGGACAGAAACTCTGGAAACACCATATATTTT.

This clonotype was picked up a small number of times. The CDR3 reads CASSGTGQPEGGYTF. The CDR3 coding sequence is TGCGCCAGCAGCGGGACAGGACAGCCCGAGGGAGGCTACACCTTC. The chain joins TRBV5-1 to TRBJ1-2; 8 bases align to TRBD1. This CDR3 has 15 residues. Germline CDR1 reads SGHRS; CDR2 reads YFSETQ. Trimming took 4 bases from V and 8 from J; bases not matched to a gene: 13. Full variable domain (remainder filled in from reference TRBV5-1 and TRBJ1-2): KAGVTQTPRYLIKTRGQQVTLSCSPISGHRSVSWYQQTPGQGLQFLFEYFSETQRNKGNFPGRFSGRQFSNSRSEMNVSTLELGDSALYLCASSGTGQPEGGYTFGSGTRLTVV.

This clonotype occurred a few times. The rearrangement links TRBV5-6 to TRBJ1-1, with a possible D match to TRBD1 (5 bases). Per the germline V gene, CDR1 is SGHDT and CDR2 is YYEEEE. Trimming removed 0 bases at V and 1 base at J, with 10 bases between. The CDR3 loop spans 15 amino acids. CDR3 in DNA: TGTGCCAGCAGCTTGGTCGAGGGGTGGAACACTGAAGCTTTCTTT. Translated: CASSLVEGWNTEAFF. Based on the CDR3 plus reference TRBV5-6 and TRBJ1-1, the full variable domain is DAGVTQSPTHLIKTRGQQVTLRCSPKSGHDTVSWYQQALGQGPQFIFQYYEEEERQRGNFPDRFSGHQFPNYSSELNVNALLLGDSALYLCASSLVEGWNTEAFFGQGTRLTVV.

A few counts support this clonotype. J is TRBJ2-1 and V is TRBV20-1; tentatively, D is TRBD2 (6 bases). This CDR3 is built from 14 residues. Germline loops: CDR1 DFQATT, CDR2 SNEGSKA (reference sequence). V shed 2 bases and J shed 8 bases, with 16 bases lying between them. This chain's CDR3 is CSARSRRGEDEQFF. The CDR3, as DNA: TGCAGTGCTAGATCGAGGAGAGGGGAGGATGAGCAGTTCTTC.

This clonotype was seen repeatedly, ten times or more. The J gene is TRBJ2-7, the V gene TRBV6-1; no firm D call. The V end lost 1 base, the J end lost 1 base, and 8 bases lay between the germline ends. Germline V gene data show CDR1 as MNHNS and CDR2 as SASEGT. The CDR3 covers 14 residues. In DNA form, the CDR3 reads TGTGCCAGCAGTGAAGATGTCAGATCCTACGAGCAGTACTTC. Amino acids: CASSEDVRSYEQYF.

This clonotype was counted many times. The rearrangement uses TRBV6-4 and TRBJ2-3; TRBD1 aligns across 7 bases. The J segment lost 6 bases and the V segment lost 2 bases, leaving 8 bases of the junction unmatched. CDR3 length: 15 amino acids. CDR1 and CDR2 (germline): MRHNA, SNTAGT. The CDR3 reads CASSDQPTGEDTQYF. DNA for the CDR3: TGTGCCAGCAGTGACCAACCTACAGGGGAGGATACGCAGTATTTT.

This clonotype occurred a few times. The chain employs TRBV9 and TRBJ2-1; D remains ambiguous. The CDR3 has 12 amino acids. The V gene's germline CDR1 is SGDLS and CDR2 YYNGEE. V was pared by 0 bases and J by 7 bases, with 5 bases between. CDR3 DNA sequence: TGTGCCAGCAGCGTAGTGGAGAATGAGCAGTTCTTC. It specifies CASSVVENEQFF.

The chain couples TRBV3-1 to TRBJ1-6; 8 bases fit TRBD1. This CDR3 contains 15 residues. The trim removed 5 bases at V and 10 bases at J, leaving 10 bases unmatched. Germline assignment: CDR1 LGHDT and CDR2 YNNKEL (reference sequence). CDR3 residues: CASSASQGAESPLHF. CDR3 DNA sequence: TGTGCCAGCAGCGCCTCCCAGGGGGCTGAGTCACCCCTCCACTTT.